One T cell receptor (beta chain) is described in this entry. Its antigen remains unidentified. The trim removed 5 bases at V and 6 bases at J, leaving 11 bases unmatched. This CDR3 is built from 17 residues. Germline CDR1 reads MNHEY; CDR2 reads SMNVEV (reference sequence). Only CD45RO-negative cells positively selected for CCR7 counted as naive CD8 cells, so terminally differentiated effector memory CD45RA+ cells were excluded. Profiled with immunoSEQ multiplex PCR; TCRdb holds only in-frame clones, not every one. Among 600,000 or so clones listed, approximately 95% were seen once. These data belong to a study of shared clonotypes between healthy human individuals. Study findings and constraints: Across a handful of donors, naive CD4 shared approximately 4.5%, naive CD8 under 4%, memory CD4 about 2.5%, memory CD8 0.4%.

This chain uses TRBV27 with TRBJ2-1, with TRBD2 matching 12 bases. The specimen sequenced was naive CD8+ T cells sorted from blood. The sequence was obtained from a woman between 25 and 40 years old in good health. DNA for the CDR3: TGTGCCAGCAGTCCCACCCTAACTAGCGGGAGGTCCAATGAGCAGTTCTTC. Encoded protein: CASSPTLTSGRSNEQFF.